This T cell receptor (beta chain) was sequenced in a study of T cell changes during pregnancy in multiple sclerosis. The CDR3 sequence is 14 residues long. Trimming cost V 5 bases and J 2 bases; bases outside gene matches: 6. The germline V gene has CDR1 SGHDN and CDR2 FVKESK. Measured with immunoSEQ multiplex PCR; TCRdb has only the in-frame clones, and not every one. The sample holds tens of thousands of clones; roughly 90% are singletons and the top ten take 0.52%. The receptor was isolated from a female donor with multiple sclerosis, enrolled in a pregnancy study. The specimen comprised CD4+ T cells from peripheral blood mononuclear cells, sampled in the third trimester of pregnancy. The rearrangement uses TRBV14 and TRBJ2-7, with 7 bases identical to TRBD1. CDR3 in amino acids: CASSSRTGTYEQYF. CDR3 in DNA: TGTGCCAGCAGCTCAAGGACAGGCACCTACGAGCAGTACTTC.